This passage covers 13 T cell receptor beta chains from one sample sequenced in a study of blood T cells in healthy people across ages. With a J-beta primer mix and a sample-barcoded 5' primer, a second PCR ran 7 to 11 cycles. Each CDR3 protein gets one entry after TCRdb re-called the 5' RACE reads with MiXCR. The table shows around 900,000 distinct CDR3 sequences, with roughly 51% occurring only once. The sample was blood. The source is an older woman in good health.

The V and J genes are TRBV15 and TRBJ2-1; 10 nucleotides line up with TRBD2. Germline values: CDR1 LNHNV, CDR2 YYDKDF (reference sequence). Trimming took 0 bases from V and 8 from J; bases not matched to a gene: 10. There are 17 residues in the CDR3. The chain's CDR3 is CATSRERAGGPFDEQFF. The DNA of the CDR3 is TGTGCCACCAGCAGAGAAAGAGCGGGAGGGCCTTTCGATGAGCAGTTCTTC.

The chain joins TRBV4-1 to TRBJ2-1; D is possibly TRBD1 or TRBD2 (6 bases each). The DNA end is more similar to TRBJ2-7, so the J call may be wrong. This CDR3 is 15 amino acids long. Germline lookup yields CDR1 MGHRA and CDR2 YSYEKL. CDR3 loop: CASKWGASSYNGQYF. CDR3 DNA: TGCGCCAGCAAGTGGGGGGCTAGCTCCTACAATGGGCAGTACTTC.

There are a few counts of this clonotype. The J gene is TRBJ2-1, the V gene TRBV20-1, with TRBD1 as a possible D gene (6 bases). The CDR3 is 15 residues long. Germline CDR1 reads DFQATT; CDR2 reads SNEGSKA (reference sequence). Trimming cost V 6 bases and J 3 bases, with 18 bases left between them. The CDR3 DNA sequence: TGCAGTGCGCCACGGGACACCACTGACTACAATGAGCAGTTCTTC. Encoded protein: CSAPRDTTDYNEQFF.

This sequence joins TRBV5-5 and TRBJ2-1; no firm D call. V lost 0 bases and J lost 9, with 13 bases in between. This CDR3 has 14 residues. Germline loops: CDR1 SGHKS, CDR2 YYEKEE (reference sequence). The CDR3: CASSLDSARGEQFF. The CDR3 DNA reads TGTGCCAGCAGCTTGGATTCGGCGCGAGGTGAGCAGTTCTTC.

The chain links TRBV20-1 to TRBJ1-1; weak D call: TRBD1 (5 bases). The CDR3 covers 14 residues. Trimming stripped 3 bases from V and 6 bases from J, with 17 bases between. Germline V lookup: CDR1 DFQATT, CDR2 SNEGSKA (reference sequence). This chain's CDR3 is CSASAGGGLPEAFF. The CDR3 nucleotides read TGCAGTGCTAGTGCTGGGGGGGGACTCCCTGAAGCTTTCTTT.

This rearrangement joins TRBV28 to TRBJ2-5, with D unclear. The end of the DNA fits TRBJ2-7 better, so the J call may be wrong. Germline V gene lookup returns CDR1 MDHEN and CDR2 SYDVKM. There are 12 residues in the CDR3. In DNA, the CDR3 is TGTGCCAGCATACGGAGCAACTACGAGCAGTACTTC. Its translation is CASIRSNYEQYF.

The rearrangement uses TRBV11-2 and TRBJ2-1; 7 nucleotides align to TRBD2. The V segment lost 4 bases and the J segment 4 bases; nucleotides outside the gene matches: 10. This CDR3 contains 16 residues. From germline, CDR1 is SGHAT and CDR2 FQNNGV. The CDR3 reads CASSSRGGSLYNEQFF. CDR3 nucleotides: TGTGCCAGCAGCTCTCGAGGCGGGAGTCTTTACAATGAGCAGTTCTTC.

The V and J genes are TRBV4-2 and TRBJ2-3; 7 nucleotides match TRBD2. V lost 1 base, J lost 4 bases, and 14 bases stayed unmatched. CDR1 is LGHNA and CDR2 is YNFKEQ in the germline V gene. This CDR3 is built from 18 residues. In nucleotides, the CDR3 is TGTGCCAGCAGCCAAGCGTTTGCGGGGAGGGCCGGGGCAGATACGCAGTATTTT. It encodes CASSQAFAGRAGADTQYF.

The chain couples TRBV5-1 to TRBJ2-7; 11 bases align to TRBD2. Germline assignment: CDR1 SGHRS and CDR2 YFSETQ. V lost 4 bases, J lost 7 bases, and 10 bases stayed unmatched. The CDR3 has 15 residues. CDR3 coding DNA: TGCGCCAGCAGCCCCACTAGCGGGAGTATCGGAGAGCAGTACTTC. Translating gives CASSPTSGSIGEQYF.

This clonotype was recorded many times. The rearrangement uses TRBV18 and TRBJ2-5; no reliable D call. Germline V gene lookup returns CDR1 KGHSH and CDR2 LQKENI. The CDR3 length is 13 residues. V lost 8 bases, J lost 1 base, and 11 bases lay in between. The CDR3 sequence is CASSPRAQETQYF. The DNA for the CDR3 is TGTGCCAGCAGCCCACGGGCCCAAGAGACCCAGTACTTC.

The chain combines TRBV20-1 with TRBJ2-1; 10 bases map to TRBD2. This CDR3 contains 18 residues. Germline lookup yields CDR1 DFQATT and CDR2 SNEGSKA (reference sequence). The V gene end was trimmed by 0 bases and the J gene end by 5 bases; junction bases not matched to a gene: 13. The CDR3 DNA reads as TGCAGTGCTAGAGAACCACGTGGGGGACTAGCGTCTAACAATGAGCAGTTCTTC. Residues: CSAREPRGGLASNNEQFF.

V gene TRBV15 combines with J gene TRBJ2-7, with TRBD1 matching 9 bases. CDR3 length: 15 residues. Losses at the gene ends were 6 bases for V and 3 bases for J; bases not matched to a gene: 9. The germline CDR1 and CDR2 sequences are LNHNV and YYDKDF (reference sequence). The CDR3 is CATRRTGTGIYEQYF. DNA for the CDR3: TGTGCCACCAGAAGAACCGGGACAGGGATCTACGAGCAGTACTTC.

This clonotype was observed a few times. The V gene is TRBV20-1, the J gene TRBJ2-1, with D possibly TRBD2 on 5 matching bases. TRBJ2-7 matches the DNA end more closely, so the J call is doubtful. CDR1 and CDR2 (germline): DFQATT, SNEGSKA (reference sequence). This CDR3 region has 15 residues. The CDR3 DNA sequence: TGCAGTGCTAGAGCCCCTGACGGAGGAAACTATGAGCAGTACTTC. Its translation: CSARAPDGGNYEQYF.